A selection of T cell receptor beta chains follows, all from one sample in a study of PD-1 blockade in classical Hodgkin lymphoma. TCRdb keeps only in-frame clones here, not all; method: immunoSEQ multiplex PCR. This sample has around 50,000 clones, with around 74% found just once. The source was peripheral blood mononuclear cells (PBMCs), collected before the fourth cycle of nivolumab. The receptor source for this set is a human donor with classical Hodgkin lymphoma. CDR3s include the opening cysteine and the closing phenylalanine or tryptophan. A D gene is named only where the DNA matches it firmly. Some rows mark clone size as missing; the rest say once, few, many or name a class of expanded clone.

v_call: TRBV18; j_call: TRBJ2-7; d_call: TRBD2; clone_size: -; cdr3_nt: TGTGCCAGCTCAGAGGGACTAGCGGAGTACGAGCAGTACTTC; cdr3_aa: CASSEGLAEYEQYF
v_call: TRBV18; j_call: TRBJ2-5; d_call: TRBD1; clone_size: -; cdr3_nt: TGTGCCAGCTCACGACGAGGGACAGAAGAGACCCAGTACTTC; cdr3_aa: CASSRRGTEETQYF
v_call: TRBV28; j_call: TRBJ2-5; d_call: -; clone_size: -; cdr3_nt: TGTGCCAGCAGCAGACTAAGACTAGACCAAGAGACCCAGTACTTC; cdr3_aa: CASSRLRLDQETQYF
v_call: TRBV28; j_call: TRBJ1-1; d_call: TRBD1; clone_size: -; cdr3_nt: TGTGCCAGCTTGGACAGGCTGAACACTGAAGCTTTCTTT; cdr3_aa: CASLDRLNTEAFF
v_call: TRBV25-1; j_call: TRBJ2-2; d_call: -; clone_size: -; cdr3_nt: TGTGCCAGCAGTGCTTGGGCGCTAGACGACGGGGAGCTGTTTTTT; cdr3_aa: CASSAWALDDGELFF
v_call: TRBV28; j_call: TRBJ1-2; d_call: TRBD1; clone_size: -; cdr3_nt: TGTGCCAGCAGGAAAAGGGGACAGCTCTATGGCTACACCTTC; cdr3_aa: CASRKRGQLYGYTF
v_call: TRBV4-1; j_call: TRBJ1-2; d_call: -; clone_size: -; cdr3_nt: TGCGCCAGCAGCCAAGTCATCACCCAGACGGGCCTCTATGGCTACACCTTC; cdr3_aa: CASSQVITQTGLYGYTF
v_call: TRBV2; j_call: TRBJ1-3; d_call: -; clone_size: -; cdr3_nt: TGTGCCAGCAGTGAGCACCTCGGCCCCTCTGGAAACACCATATATTTT; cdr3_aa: CASSEHLGPSGNTIYF
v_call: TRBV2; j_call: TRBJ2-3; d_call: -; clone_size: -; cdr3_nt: TGTGCCAGCAGCCTTACCCGTTCTCTAGAAGATACGCAGTATTTT; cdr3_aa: CASSLTRSLEDTQYF
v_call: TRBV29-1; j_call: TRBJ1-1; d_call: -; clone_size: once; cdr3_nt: TGCAGCGTCATGCCCAGTTTTTTTGACACTGAAGCTTTCTTT; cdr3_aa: CSVMPSFFDTEAFF
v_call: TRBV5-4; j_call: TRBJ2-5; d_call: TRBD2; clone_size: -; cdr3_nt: TGTGCCAGCAGCTCTGGGACTAGCGGGAGGACAGAGACCCAGTACTTC; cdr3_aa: CASSSGTSGRTETQYF
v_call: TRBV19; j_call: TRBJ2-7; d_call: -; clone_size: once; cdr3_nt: TGTGCCAGTAGTATAGGGCGCTTGGACTACGAGCAGTACTTC; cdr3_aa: CASSIGRLDYEQYF
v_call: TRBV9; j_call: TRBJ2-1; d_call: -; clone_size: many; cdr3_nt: TGTGCCAGCAGCGTAGGGGGGTATTACAATGAGCAGTTCTTC; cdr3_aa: CASSVGGYYNEQFF
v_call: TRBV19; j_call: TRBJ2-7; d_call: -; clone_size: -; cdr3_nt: TGTGCCAGTGAGGGGGGGCCGTACGAGCAGTACTTC; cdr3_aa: CASEGGPYEQYF
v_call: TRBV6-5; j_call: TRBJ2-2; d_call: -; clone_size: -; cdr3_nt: TGTGCCAGCAGTATAGGGGCCGATAACACCGGGGAGCTGTTTTTT; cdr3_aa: CASSIGADNTGELFF
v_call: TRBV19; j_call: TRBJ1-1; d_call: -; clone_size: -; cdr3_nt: TGTGCCAGTAGGATATGGGAGAACACTGAAGCTTTCTTT; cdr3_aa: CASRIWENTEAFF
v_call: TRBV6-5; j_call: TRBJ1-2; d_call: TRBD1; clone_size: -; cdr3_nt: TGTGCCAGCAGTTGGGGACAGGAAGGCTATGGCTACACCTTC; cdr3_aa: CASSWGQEGYGYTF
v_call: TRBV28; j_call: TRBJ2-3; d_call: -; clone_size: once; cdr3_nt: TGTGCCAGCAGTTCACTAGCCCCTTATACGCAGTATTTT; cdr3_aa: CASSSLAPYTQYF
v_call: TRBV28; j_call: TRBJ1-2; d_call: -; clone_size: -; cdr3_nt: TGTGCCAGCAAACTCGCAGGGCCCTATGGCTACACCTTC; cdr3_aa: CASKLAGPYGYTF
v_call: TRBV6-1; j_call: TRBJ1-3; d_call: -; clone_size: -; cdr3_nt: TGTGCCAGCAGGGGGTTTATCTCTGGAAACACCATATATTTT; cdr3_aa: CASRGFISGNTIYF
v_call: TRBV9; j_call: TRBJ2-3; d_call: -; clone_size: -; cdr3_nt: TGTGCCAGCAGCGCAGGGGCCAACACAGATACGCAGTATTTT; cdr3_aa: CASSAGANTDTQYF
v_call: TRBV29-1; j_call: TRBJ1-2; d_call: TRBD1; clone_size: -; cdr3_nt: TGCAGCGTTGTATTCACAGGGGCTGGCTACACCTTC; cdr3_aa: CSVVFTGAGYTF
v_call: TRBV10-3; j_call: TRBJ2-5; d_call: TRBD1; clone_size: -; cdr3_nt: TGTGCCATCGGGACAGGGGGCAAAGAGACCCAGTACTTC; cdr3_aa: CAIGTGGKETQYF
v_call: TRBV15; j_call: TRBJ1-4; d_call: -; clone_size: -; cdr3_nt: TGTGCCACCAGCATCGGATCCACTGGGGAAAAACTGTTTTTT; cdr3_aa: CATSIGSTGEKLFF
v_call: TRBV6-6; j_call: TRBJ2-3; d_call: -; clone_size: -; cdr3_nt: TGTGCCAGCAGTTACGACCTCACAGATACGCAGTATTTT; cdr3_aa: CASSYDLTDTQYF
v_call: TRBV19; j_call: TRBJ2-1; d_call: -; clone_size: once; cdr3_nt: TGTGCCAGCCAAAGGGGGGCTAGCTCCTACAATGAGCAGTTCTTC; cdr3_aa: CASQRGASSYNEQFF
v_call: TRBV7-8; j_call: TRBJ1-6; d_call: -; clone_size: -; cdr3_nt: TGTGCCAGCAGCTTAGCGTGGGACCCCTATTCACCCCTCCACTTT; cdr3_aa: CASSLAWDPYSPLHF
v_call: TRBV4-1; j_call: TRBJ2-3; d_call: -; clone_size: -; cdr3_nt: TGCGCCAGCAGCCAAACGTCCCTCACAGATACGCAGTATTTT; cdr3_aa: CASSQTSLTDTQYF
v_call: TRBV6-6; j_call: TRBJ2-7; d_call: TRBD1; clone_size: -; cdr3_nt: TGTGCCAGCAGCCGGGACAGGGACTCCTACGAGCAGTACTTC; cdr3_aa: CASSRDRDSYEQYF
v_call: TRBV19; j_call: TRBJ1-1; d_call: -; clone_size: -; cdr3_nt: TGTGCCAGTAGTATAATGGACACTGAAGCTTTCTTT; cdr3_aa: CASSIMDTEAFF
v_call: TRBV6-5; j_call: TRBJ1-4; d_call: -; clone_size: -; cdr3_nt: TGTGCCAGCAGAGATAGAGGGTTGGGTAATGAAAAACTGTTTTTT; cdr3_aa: CASRDRGLGNEKLFF
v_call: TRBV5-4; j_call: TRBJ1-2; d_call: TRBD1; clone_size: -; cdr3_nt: TGTGCCAGCAGCTCTAAAACCGCGGGACAGGGGATCTATGGCTACACCTTC; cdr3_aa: CASSSKTAGQGIYGYTF
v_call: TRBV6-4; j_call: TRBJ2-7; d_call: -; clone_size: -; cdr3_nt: TGTGCCAGCAGGGTTCTTTGCCTGGAGAGCAACCAAACCTACGAGCAGTACTTC; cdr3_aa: CASRVLCLESNQTYEQYF
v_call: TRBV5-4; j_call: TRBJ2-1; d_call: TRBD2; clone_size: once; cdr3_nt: TGTGCCAGCAGACTAGCGGGAGGGAGGTCCTACAATGAGCAGTTCTTC; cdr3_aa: CASRLAGGRSYNEQFF
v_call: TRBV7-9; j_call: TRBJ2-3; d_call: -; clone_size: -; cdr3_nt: TGTGCCAGCAGTGAGGGGGGTGCAGATACGCAGTATTTT; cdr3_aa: CASSEGGADTQYF
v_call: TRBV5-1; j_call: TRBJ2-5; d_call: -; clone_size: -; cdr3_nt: TGCGCCAGCAGCGAGGGGAGCCAAGAGACCCAGTACTTC; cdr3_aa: CASSEGSQETQYF
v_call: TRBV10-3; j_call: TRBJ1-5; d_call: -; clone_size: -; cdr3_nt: TGTGCCACCAGGGACGGCAATCAGCCCCAGCATTTT; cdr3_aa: CATRDGNQPQHF
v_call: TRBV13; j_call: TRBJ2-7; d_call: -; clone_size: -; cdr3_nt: TGTGCCAGCAGCTCACCCCCGGGACTCGAAACCGGCGAGCAGTACTTC; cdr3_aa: CASSSPPGLETGEQYF
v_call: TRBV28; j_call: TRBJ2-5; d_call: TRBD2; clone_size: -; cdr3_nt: TGTGCCAGCAGTGACCTCTTTAGACTAGCGGGAGGGCCTCGAGAGACCCAGTACTTC; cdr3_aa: CASSDLFRLAGGPRETQYF
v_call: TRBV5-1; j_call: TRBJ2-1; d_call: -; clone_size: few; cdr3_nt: TGCGCCAGCAGCTTGGGTCTATTTAGTCCAGAAGACAATGAGCAGTTCTTC; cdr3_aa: CASSLGLFSPEDNEQFF
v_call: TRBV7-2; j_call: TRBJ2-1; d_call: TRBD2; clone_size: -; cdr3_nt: TGTGCCAGCAGCTTTGCGGGAGGGGTATACAATGAGCAGTTCTTC; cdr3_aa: CASSFAGGVYNEQFF
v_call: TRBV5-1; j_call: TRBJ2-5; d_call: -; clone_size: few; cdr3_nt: TGCGCCAGCAGCCACGAACAGGGTCGGAAGACCCAGTACTTC; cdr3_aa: CASSHEQGRKTQYF
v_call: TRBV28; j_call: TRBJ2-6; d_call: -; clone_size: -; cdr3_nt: TGTGCCAGCATGCGGGGTTCTGGGGCCAACGTCCTGACTTTC; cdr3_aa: CASMRGSGANVLTF
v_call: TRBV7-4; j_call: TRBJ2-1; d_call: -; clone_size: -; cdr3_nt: TGTGCCAGCAGCTTGGAGTGCTACAATGAGCAGTTCTTC; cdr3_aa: CASSLECYNEQFF
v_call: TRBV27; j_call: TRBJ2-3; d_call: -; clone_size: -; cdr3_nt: TGTGCCAGCAGTCAAACGACAGGAATTGTCACAGATACGCAGTATTTT; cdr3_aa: CASSQTTGIVTDTQYF
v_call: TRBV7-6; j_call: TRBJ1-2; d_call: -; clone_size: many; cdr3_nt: TGTGCCAGCAGCCCATCCCAAGGCTCGAACTATGGCTACACCTTC; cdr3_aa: CASSPSQGSNYGYTF
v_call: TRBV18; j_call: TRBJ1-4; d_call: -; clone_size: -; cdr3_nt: TGTGCCAGCTCCACGGACAGCCGGGGGGAAAAACTGTTTTTT; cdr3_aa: CASSTDSRGEKLFF
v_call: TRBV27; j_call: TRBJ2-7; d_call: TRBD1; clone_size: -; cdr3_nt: TGTGCCAGCAGCCCACTTGGGGGACAGGGTGCCCACGAGCAGTACTTC; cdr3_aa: CASSPLGGQGAHEQYF
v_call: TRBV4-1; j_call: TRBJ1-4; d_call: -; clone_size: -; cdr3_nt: TGCGCCAGCAGCCAAGGCCCCATCAGGGGAACTAATGAAAAACTGTTTTTT; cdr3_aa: CASSQGPIRGTNEKLFF
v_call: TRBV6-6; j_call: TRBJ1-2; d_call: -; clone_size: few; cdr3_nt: TGTGCCAGCACCGACGGCACTAACTATGGCTACACCTTC; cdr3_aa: CASTDGTNYGYTF
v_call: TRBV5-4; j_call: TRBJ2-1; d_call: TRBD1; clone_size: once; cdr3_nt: TGTGCCAGCAGCATCCCCAACAGGGGCAATGAGCAGTTCTTC; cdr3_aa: CASSIPNRGNEQFF
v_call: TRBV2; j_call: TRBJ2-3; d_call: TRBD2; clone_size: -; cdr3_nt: TGTGCCACTCAACCGGGACTAGATACAGATACGCAGTATTTT; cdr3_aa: CATQPGLDTDTQYF
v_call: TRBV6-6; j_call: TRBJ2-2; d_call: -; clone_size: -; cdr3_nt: TGTGCCAGCAGCAGGAGGGGGCGCAACACCGGGGAGCTGTTTTTT; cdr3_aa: CASSRRGRNTGELFF
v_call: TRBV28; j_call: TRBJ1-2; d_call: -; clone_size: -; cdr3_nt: TGTGCCAGCAGTTTATTAGGGTATGGCTACACCTTC; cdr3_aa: CASSLLGYGYTF
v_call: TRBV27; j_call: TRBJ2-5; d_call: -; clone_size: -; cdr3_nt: TGTGCCAGCAGTTCCCCGTACCAAGAGACCCAGTACTTC; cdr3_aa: CASSSPYQETQYF
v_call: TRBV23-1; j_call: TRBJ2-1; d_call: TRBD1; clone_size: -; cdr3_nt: TGCGCCAGCAGTCAATCTTCACTCCCGGGACAGGGGGGAGATGAGCAGTTCTTC; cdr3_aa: CASSQSSLPGQGGDEQFF
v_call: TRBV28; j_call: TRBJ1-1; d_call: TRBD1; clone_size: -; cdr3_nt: TGTGCCAGCAGTGACCCCGGGACAGTGAACACTGAAGCTTTCTTT; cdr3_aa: CASSDPGTVNTEAFF